Below are 19 T cell receptor beta chains sequenced from a single sample in a study of beta chain features in type 1 diabetes. Study-wide points: Moderately but significantly shorter TCRB CDR3s were found in Type 1 diabetes patients in all four CD4+ subsets.

Every bit of the isolated RNA underwent reverse transcription, so sequencing read expressed TCRB transcripts. The data were produced by immunoSEQ multiplex PCR, yet TCRdb's version contains in-frame clones alone and is incomplete. Of approximately 260,000 clones in the sample, 20% were seen once. These receptors are not linked to any known antigen. Sequencing was performed on naive CD4+ T cells from blood. The receptors shown here come from a middle-aged woman with type 1 diabetes.

This clone showed up just a few times. As DNA, the CDR3 is TGTGCCACCAGCAGGCGCTGGGGACAAAGGTACACTGAAGCTTTCTTT. Its translation is CATSRRWGQRYTEAFF. This rearrangement joins TRBV15 to TRBJ1-1; maybe TRBD1 (6 bases). Between the trimmed V and J ends, which lost 3 bases and 3 bases, there was a span of 17 bases. The CDR3 covers 16 residues. Germline assignment: CDR1 LNHNV and CDR2 YYDKDF (reference sequence).

This chain links TRBV28 with TRBJ2-5; D perhaps matches TRBD2 (5 bases). V was shortened by 6 bases and J by 1 base, with 9 bases between the two germline ends. CDR1 is MDHEN and CDR2 is SYDVKM in the germline V gene. CDR3 size: 13 residues. CDR3: CASSRGGQETQYF. DNA of the CDR3: TGTGCCAGCAGCCGAGGAGGCCAAGAGACCCAGTACTTC.

In nucleotides, the CDR3 is TGCAGCGCGGGGAACACCGGGGAGCTGTTTTTT. It translates to CSAGNTGELFF. This chain uses TRBV29-1 with TRBJ2-2; D uncertain. The CDR3 loop spans 11 amino acids. Trimming took 7 bases from V and 1 from J, leaving 4 bases between them. Germline V gives CDR1 SQVTM, CDR2 ANQGSEA.

The chain is built from TRBV9 and TRBJ1-2; D gene uncertain. Germline V CDR1 and CDR2: SGDLS, YYNGEE. The CDR3 is 14 amino acids. V was clipped by 2 bases and J by 3 bases, with 11 bases between them. CDR3 amino acids: CASSVATPYYGYTF. CDR3 nucleotide sequence: TGTGCCAGCAGCGTGGCGACTCCATACTATGGCTACACCTTC.

This CDR3 reads CASNPTDRTDTQYF. CDR3 DNA sequence: TGTGCCAGCAATCCGACCGACAGAACAGATACGCAGTATTTT. The chain combines TRBV28 with TRBJ2-3; TRBD1 is a possible D gene (5 bases). V lost 7 bases, J lost 3 bases, and 14 bases lay in between. The CDR3 length is 14 residues. CDR1 and CDR2 (germline): MDHEN, SYDVKM.

This clone was found a few times. CDR3 region: CASSLDGSGTDTQYF. The CDR3 region has the DNA TGTGCCAGCAGCTTAGATGGATCGGGGACAGATACGCAGTATTTT. The rearrangement joins TRBV7-9 to TRBJ2-3, with a possible D match to TRBD2 (5 bases). The CDR3 is made up of 15 amino acids. Germline V lookup: CDR1 SEHNR, CDR2 FQNEAQ (reference sequence). The germline V and J ends were trimmed by 1 base and 3 bases, with 11 bases remaining between them.

This clone showed up just a few times. CDR3 bases: TGCAGCGCTTCACAGGGAGACCAGCCCCAGCATTTT. Amino acid sequence: CSASQGDQPQHF. The V gene is TRBV29-1, the J gene TRBJ1-5, with D possibly matching TRBD1 (6 bases). Germline values: CDR1 SQVTM, CDR2 ANQGSEA. This CDR3 contains 12 residues. The germline V and J ends were trimmed by 7 bases and 7 bases, with 14 bases remaining between them.

J is TRBJ2-3 and V is TRBV28, with TRBD1 identical over 10 bases. J lost 0 bases, V lost 6 bases, and 12 bases had no gene match. The CDR3 consists of 18 residues. Germline assignment: CDR1 MDHEN and CDR2 SYDVKM. CDR3 DNA: TGTGCCAGCAGGATCGACAGGGGGCTCCGATCAAGCACAGATACGCAGTATTTT. The encoded protein is CASRIDRGLRSSTDTQYF.

The chain couples TRBV5-1 to TRBJ1-2, with 9 bases aligning to TRBD1. V dropped 1 base and J dropped 6; count of bases not matched to a gene: 7. Germline V lookup: CDR1 SGHRS, CDR2 YFSETQ. This CDR3 comprises 15 residues. The CDR3 spells CASSLPGDRADGYTF. The DNA of the CDR3 is TGCGCCAGCAGCTTGCCGGGGGACAGGGCGGATGGCTACACCTTC.

The V call is TRBV28, the J call TRBJ1-1; TRBD1 aligns across 9 bases. Trimming took 1 base from V and 5 from J; bases not matched to a gene: 8. The CDR3 has 16 amino acids. Germline CDR1 is MDHEN and CDR2 is SYDVKM. The CDR3 DNA follows: TGTGCCAGCAGTTTATTGGAGGGGACAGGGAGGACTGAAGCTTTCTTT. Its protein product is CASSLLEGTGRTEAFF.

This clone was seen a handful of times. This chain links TRBV9 with TRBJ2-7; 11 nucleotides line up with TRBD2. The germline V gene encodes CDR1 SGDLS and CDR2 YYNGEE. Trimming took 4 bases from V and 6 from J; bases not matched to a gene: 9. The CDR3 consists of 15 residues. The CDR3: CASSFSTSGVVEQYF. The CDR3 nucleotides read TGTGCCAGCAGCTTTTCGACTAGCGGGGTCGTCGAGCAGTACTTC.

A few counts support this clone. The DNA for the CDR3 is TGCAGCGTTGCAAAGGGAGCTAGCGGGGGAGGACAAGAGACCCAGTACTTC. Its protein is CSVAKGASGGGQETQYF. The rearrangement links TRBV29-1 to TRBJ2-5, with 10 nucleotides matching TRBD2. Losses at the gene ends were 4 bases for V and 2 bases for J; bases not matched to a gene: 13. The CDR3 covers 17 residues. Germline CDR1 and CDR2: SQVTM and ANQGSEA.

The chain recombines TRBV18 with TRBJ1-2; possible D gene TRBD1, 5 bases. V was shortened by 4 bases and J by 8 bases, with 20 bases between the two germline ends. CDR1 and CDR2 from the germline V gene are KGHSH and LQKENI. CDR3 length equals 15 residues. The CDR3 DNA reads TGTGCCAGCTCACTAGACCAGGGATCGCTAGGAGGCTACACCTTC. Translated, it gives CASSLDQGSLGGYTF.

There are a few counts of this clone. The chain combines TRBV9 with TRBJ2-2, with a tentative D call TRBD1 (5 bases). The germline CDR1 and CDR2 sequences are SGDLS and YYNGEE. The V end was cut by 5 bases, the J end by 7 bases, with 15 bases between. CDR3 length: 14 amino acids. The CDR3 region is CASRQDALFGELFF. The CDR3 DNA reads TGTGCCAGCAGACAGGACGCCCTCTTCGGGGAGCTGTTTTTT.

The chain has TRBV5-1 and TRBJ1-5; TRBD1 agrees at 8 bases. The CDR3 has 15 residues. Germline V lookup: CDR1 SGHRS, CDR2 YFSETQ. V lost 5 bases and J lost 4; bases outside the gene matches: 8. The CDR3 nucleotides are TGCGCCAGCAGTTTCACAGGGGGTGGGAATCAGCCCCAGCATTTT. Its protein product is CASSFTGGGNQPQHF.

This chain uses TRBV29-1 with TRBJ2-3; possible D gene TRBD1, 8 bases. CDR3 length equals 13 residues. Trimming removed 7 bases from V and 3 bases from J, with 14 bases in between. Germline CDR1 and CDR2: SQVTM and ANQGSEA. This chain's CDR3 is CSGSQGGTDTQYF. The CDR3 DNA sequence: TGCAGCGGTTCACAGGGGGGGACAGATACGCAGTATTTT.

The chain uses TRBV25-1 and TRBJ2-6, with 7 bases matching TRBD1. The CDR3 length is 16 residues. Germline V gene sequence: CDR1 MGHDK, CDR2 SYGVNS. J was trimmed by 2 bases and V by 3 bases; bases with no gene match: 4. The DNA for the CDR3 is TGTGCCAGCAGTGATAGAGGGGGCGCTGGGGCCAACGTCCTGACTTTC. It codes for CASSDRGGAGANVLTF.

Worth noting for this clone: Other DNA sequences in the sample encode the same CDR3. The V call is TRBV7-2, the J call TRBJ1-1, with D unresolved. V was shortened by 0 bases and J by 6 bases, with 8 bases between the two germline ends. Germline values: CDR1 SGHTA, CDR2 FQGNSA. This CDR3 spans 13 amino acids. The CDR3 DNA reads TGTGCCAGCAGCTTAGCGAGAGGCTCTGAAGCTTTCTTT. This translates into CASSLARGSEAFF.

The table lists this clone with a few counts. One junction end disagrees with the germline gene, perhaps due to a read error. The chain links TRBV4-2 to TRBJ1-3, with a weak D call TRBD1 (6 bases). Germline V gene lookup returns CDR1 LGHNA and CDR2 YNFKEQ. This CDR3 is built from 16 residues. CDR3 sequence: CASRQGLQGAGNTIYF. For the CDR3, the DNA is TGTGCCAGCAGACAAGGTTTACAGGGTGCTGGAAACACCATATATTTT.